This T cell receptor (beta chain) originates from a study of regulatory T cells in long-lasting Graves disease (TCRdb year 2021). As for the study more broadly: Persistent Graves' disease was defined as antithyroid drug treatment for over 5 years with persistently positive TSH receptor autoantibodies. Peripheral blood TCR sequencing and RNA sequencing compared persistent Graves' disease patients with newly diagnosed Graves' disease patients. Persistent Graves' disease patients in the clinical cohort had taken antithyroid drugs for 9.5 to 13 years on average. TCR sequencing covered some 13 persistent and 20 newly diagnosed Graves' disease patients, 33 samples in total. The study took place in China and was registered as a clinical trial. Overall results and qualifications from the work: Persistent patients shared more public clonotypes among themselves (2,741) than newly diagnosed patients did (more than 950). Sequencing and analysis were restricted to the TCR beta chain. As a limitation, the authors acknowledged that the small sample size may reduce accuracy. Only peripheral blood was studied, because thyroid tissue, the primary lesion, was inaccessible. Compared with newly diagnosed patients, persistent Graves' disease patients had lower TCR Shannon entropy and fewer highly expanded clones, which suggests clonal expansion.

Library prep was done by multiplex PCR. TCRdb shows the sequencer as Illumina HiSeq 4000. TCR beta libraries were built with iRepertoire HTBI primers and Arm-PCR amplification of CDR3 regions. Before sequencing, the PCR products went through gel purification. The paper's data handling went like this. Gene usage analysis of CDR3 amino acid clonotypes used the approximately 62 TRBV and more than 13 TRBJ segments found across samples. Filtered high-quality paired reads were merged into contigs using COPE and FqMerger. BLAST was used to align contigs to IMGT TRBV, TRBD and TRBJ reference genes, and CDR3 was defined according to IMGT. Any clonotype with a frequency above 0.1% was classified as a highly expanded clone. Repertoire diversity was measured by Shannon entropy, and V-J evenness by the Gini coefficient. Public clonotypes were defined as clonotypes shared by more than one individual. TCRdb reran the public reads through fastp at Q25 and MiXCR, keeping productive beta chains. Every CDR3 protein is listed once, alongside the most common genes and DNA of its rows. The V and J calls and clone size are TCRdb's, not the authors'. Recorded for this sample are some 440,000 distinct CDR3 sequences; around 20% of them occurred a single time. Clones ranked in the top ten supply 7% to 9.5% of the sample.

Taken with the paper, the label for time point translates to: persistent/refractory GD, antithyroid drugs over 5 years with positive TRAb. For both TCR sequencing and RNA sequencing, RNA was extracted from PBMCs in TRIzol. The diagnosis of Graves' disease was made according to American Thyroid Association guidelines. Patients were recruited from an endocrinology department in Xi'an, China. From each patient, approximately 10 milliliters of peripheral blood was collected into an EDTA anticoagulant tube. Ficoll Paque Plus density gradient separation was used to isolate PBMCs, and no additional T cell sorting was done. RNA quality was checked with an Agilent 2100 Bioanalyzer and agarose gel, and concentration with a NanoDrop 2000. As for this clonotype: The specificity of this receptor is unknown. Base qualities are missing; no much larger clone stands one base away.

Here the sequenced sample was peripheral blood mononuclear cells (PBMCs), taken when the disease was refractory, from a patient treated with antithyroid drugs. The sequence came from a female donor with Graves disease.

The bases read TGTGCCAGCAGTTTAGGGTCAGGGGCCAGCACAGATACGCAGTATTTT. This translates into CASSLGSGASTDTQYF. Rearrangement joined TRBV27 to TRBJ2-3; a tentative D call is TRBD1 (6 bases match). From the cysteine through the phenylalanine, the CDR3 covers 16 amino acids. Only the CDR3 region is kept as DNA, spanning 48 bases read in frame from base 1. The germline V gene (reference sequence) supplies CDR1 MNHEY and CDR2 SMNVEV. V is clipped by 2 bases and J by 0 bases, and the sequence between their germline boundaries is 12 bases long.